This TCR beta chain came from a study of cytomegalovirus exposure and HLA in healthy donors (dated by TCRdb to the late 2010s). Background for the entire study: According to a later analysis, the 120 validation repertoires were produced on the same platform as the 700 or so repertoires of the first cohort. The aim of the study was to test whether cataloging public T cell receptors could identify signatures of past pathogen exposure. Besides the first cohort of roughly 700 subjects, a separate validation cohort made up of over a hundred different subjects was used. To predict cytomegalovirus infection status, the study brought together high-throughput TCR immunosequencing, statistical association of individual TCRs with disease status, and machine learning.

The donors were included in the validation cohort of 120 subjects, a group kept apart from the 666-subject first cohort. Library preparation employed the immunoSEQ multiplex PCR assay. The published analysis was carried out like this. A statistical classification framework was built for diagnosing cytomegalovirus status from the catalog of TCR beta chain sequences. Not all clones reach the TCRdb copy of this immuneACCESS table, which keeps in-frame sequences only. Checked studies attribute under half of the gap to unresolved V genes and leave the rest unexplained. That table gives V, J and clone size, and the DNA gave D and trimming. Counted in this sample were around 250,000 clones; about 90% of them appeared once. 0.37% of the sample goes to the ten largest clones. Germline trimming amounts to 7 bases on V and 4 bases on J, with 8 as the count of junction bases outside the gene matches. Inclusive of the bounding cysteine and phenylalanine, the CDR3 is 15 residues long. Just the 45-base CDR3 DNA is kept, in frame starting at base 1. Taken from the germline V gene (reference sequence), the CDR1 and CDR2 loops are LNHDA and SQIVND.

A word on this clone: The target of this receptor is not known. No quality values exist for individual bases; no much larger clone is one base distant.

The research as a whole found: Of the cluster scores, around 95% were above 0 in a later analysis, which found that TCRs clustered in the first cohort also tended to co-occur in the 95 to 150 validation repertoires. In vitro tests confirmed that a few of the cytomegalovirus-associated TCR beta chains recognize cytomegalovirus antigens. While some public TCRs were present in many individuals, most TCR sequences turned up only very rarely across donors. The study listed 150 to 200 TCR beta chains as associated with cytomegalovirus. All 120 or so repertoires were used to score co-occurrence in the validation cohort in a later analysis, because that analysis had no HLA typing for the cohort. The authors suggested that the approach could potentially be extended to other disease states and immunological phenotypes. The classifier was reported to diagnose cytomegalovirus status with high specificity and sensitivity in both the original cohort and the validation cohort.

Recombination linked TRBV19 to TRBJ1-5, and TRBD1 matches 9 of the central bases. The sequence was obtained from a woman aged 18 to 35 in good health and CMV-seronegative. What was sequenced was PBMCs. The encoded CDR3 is CASNSGQGINQPQHF. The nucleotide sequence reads TGTGCCAGTAATTCCGGACAGGGGATAAATCAGCCCCAGCATTTT.